Following are 25 T cell receptor beta chains from one sample sequenced in a study of blood T cell repertoires in COVID-19. The method was immunoSEQ multiplex PCR; TCRdb's version includes in-frame clones alone and lacks a portion of them. There are hundreds of thousands of clones in the sample; 88% occur only once, and more than 7.5% lies in the top ten. Sequencing was carried out using peripheral blood. The receptors were sampled from a man younger than 35 with active or convalescent COVID-19.

V and J are TRBV28 and TRBJ2-1, with 8 bases lining up with TRBD2. The CDR3 is 13 amino acids. Looked up from germline, CDR1 is MDHEN and CDR2 is SYDVKM. J gave up 6 bases and V 9 bases, and 7 bases lay outside the gene matches. The CDR3 spells CASGLAVPNEQFF. CDR3 DNA sequence: TGTGCCAGTGGACTAGCAGTACCCAATGAGCAGTTCTTC.

This clone was observed a handful of times. The chain links TRBV2 to TRBJ2-6; possible D gene TRBD1, 6 bases. V was pared by 5 bases and J by 4 bases, with 15 bases between. The CDR3 consists of 16 residues. CDR1 and CDR2 from the germline V gene are SNHLY and FYNNEI. The CDR3 is CASSPTGPSGANVLTF. The CDR3 bases are TGTGCCAGCAGTCCCACAGGGCCGTCGGGGGCCAACGTCCTGACTTTC.

The rearrangement links TRBV7-2 to TRBJ2-2; 9 bases are a match to TRBD1. Germline V gives CDR1 SGHTA, CDR2 FQGNSA. The ends lost 5 bases at V and 5 bases at J; junction bases unmatched: 0. The CDR3 is 13 amino acids. The DNA for the CDR3 is TGTGCCAGCAGCGGACAGGGGACCGGGGAGCTGTTTTTT. It encodes CASSGQGTGELFF.

V usage is TRBV3-1 (or the pseudogene TRBV3-2) and J usage is TRBJ2-7; D is undetermined. In germline, CDR1 is LGHDT, CDR2 YNNKEL (reference sequence). CDR3 size: 14 residues. V shed 3 bases and J shed 5 bases, with 14 bases lying between them. CDR3 in amino acids: CASSHSGVWDEQYF. In DNA form, the CDR3 reads TGTGCCAGCAGCCACTCAGGCGTATGGGACGAGCAGTACTTC.

J is TRBJ2-3 and V is TRBV9, with 8 positions matching TRBD2. Trimming at V came to 5 bases and at J to 4 bases, leaving 12 bases not matched to a gene. Germline V gives CDR1 SGDLS, CDR2 YYNGEE. This CDR3 contains 16 residues. CDR3 region: CASRGGGAGVPDTQYF. In nucleotides, the CDR3 is TGTGCCAGCAGAGGCGGGGGAGCGGGGGTCCCAGATACGCAGTATTTT.

The CDR3 protein is CASSLTGAGNSPLHF. CDR3 sequence (DNA): TGTGCCAGCAGTCTCACAGGGGCGGGTAATTCACCCCTCCACTTT. The chain carries TRBV6-5 and TRBJ1-6; 7 positions match TRBD1. The CDR3 consists of 15 residues. Germline CDR1 MNHEY, CDR2 SVGAGI. V lost 5 bases, J lost 6 bases, and 7 bases stayed unmatched.

This chain's CDR3 is CASSHNRGDNSPLHF. CDR3 in DNA: TGTGCCAGCAGCCACAACAGGGGGGATAATTCACCCCTCCACTTT. The chain recombines TRBV7-2 with TRBJ1-6; 8 bases match TRBD1. This CDR3 spans 15 amino acids. V gave up 5 bases and J gave up 5 bases; unmatched junction bases: 5. CDR1 SGHTA and CDR2 FQGNSA come from the germline V gene.

This chain joins TRBV2 and TRBJ2-5; tentatively, D is TRBD1 (5 bases). The germline CDR1 and CDR2 sequences are SNHLY and FYNNEI. CDR3 size: 14 residues. V was pared by 7 bases and J by 2 bases, with 14 bases between. CDR3 protein: CASKAGLWQETQYF. DNA of the CDR3: TGTGCCAGCAAGGCAGGGTTGTGGCAAGAGACCCAGTACTTC.

This chain links TRBV7-9 with TRBJ1-5; D not resolved. CDR3 size: 13 residues. V was cut by 6 bases and J by 4 bases, with 10 bases left in between. Germline V CDR1 and CDR2: SEHNR, FQNEAQ (reference sequence). The CDR3 loop is CASSRGANQPQHF. CDR3 coding DNA: TGTGCCAGCAGTCGTGGTGCGAATCAGCCCCAGCATTTT.

This clone has only one observation. The chain carries TRBV23-1 and TRBJ1-4; 9 positions match TRBD1. TRBV23-1 has ORF status, its function being uncertain. The CDR3 runs 14 residues. J lost 6 bases, V lost 7 bases, and 6 bases had no gene match. CDR3 loop: CASKPDRGYEKLFF. CDR3 coding DNA: TGCGCCAGCAAGCCCGACAGGGGGTATGAAAAACTGTTTTTT.

This clone was seen only once. The CDR3 bases are TGTGCCAGCAGCCGGTCGGGACTAGCTGAGACCCAGTACTTC. It codes for CASSRSGLAETQYF. This sequence joins TRBV14 and TRBJ2-5; 9 bases align to TRBD2. Trimming took 4 bases from V and 5 from J; bases not matched to a gene: 5. The CDR3 loop spans 14 amino acids. From germline, CDR1 is SGHDN and CDR2 FVKESK.

This clone was recorded once. The CDR3 coding sequence is TGTGCCAGCAGCTTATCAGGGTTTCAGACAGATACGCAGTATTTT. Translation: CASSLSGFQTDTQYF. The rearrangement links TRBV7-9 to TRBJ2-3, with a tentative D call TRBD1 (5 bases). The germline gives CDR1 SEHNR, CDR2 FQNEAQ (reference sequence). V was pared by 2 bases and J by 3 bases, with 12 bases between. The CDR3 extends over 15 amino acids.

The chain recombines TRBV10-3 with TRBJ1-5; D unclear. Trimming left V 7 bases short and J 5 bases short, with 12 bases between. The germline V gene encodes CDR1 ENHRY and CDR2 SYGVKD. The CDR3 runs to 13 residues. The CDR3, as DNA: TGTGCCATCAATTCAGTTCCCGATCAGCCCCAGCATTTT. As protein: CAINSVPDQPQHF.

This chain uses TRBV5-1 with TRBJ2-1; 10 bases line up with TRBD2. Losses at the gene ends were 0 bases for V and 5 bases for J; bases not matched to a gene: 11. Per germline, CDR1 SGHRS and CDR2 YFSETQ. The CDR3 spans 18 residues. The CDR3 sequence: CASSLARGTSAMDNEQFF. The CDR3 DNA follows: TGCGCCAGCAGCTTGGCCAGGGGGACTAGCGCCATGGACAATGAGCAGTTCTTC.

The count of this clone is one. The rearrangement joins TRBV13 to TRBJ1-1; maybe TRBD1 (6 bases). Germline V gene data show CDR1 as PRHDT and CDR2 as FYEKMQ (reference sequence). The CDR3 runs 12 residues. V dropped 1 base and J dropped 10 bases, with 10 bases sitting between them. CDR3 nucleotides: TGTGCCAGCAGCTTAGTCCGGGGGGCAGCTTTCTTT. Amino acid sequence: CASSLVRGAAFF. Combining the CDR3 with reference TRBV13 and TRBJ1-1 gives the whole variable domain AAGVIQSPRHLIKEKRETATLKCYPIPRHDTVYWYQQGPGQDPQFLISFYEKMQSDKGSIPDRFSAQQFSDYHSELNMSSLELGDSALYFCASSLVRGAAFFGQGTRLTVV.

The chain has TRBV10-3 and TRBJ1-5, with TRBD1 matching over 8 bases. After removal of 2 bases from V and 7 bases from J, the junction contained 4 bases not matched to a gene. Germline V gives CDR1 ENHRY, CDR2 SYGVKD. The CDR3 is made up of 14 amino acids. CDR3 bases: TGTGCCATCAGTGAGACAGGGGGGAAGCAGCCCCAGCATTTT. It codes for CAISETGGKQPQHF.

The CDR3 DNA follows: TGTGCCAGCAGACCAGACAGGGGGGCCAAAAACATTCAGTACTTC. Translating it yields CASRPDRGAKNIQYF. V and J are TRBV2 and TRBJ2-4, with 9 bases aligning to TRBD1. The V gene's germline CDR1 is SNHLY and CDR2 FYNNEI. This CDR3 has 15 residues. V shed 6 bases and J 1 base; nucleotides not matched to a gene: 4.

This chain uses TRBV10-3 with TRBJ2-7; 8 bases fit TRBD2. V was pared by 6 bases and J by 6 bases, with 4 bases of the junction left unmatched. The CDR3 runs to 12 residues. Germline lookup yields CDR1 ENHRY and CDR2 SYGVKD. This CDR3 reads CAISGGASEQYF. CDR3 nucleotides: TGTGCCATCAGCGGGGGGGCCTCCGAGCAGTACTTC.

The genes are TRBV6-2 or TRBV6-3 and TRBJ1-1; D is undetermined. The CDR3 is 17 amino acids. The V gene lost 2 bases and the J gene lost 2 bases, with 18 bases spanning the gap. Looked up from germline, CDR1 is MNHEY and CDR2 is SVGEGT. CDR3 coding DNA: TGTGCCAGCAGTTACCTCGGGTCCGCGCCTAGTAACACTGAAGCTTTCTTT. This encodes CASSYLGSAPSNTEAFF.

This chain connects TRBV5-1 to TRBJ2-1, with TRBD1 matching 7 bases. V dropped 1 base and J dropped 0; count of bases not matched to a gene: 1. CDR1 SGHRS and CDR2 YFSETQ come from the germline V gene. The CDR3 runs to 15 residues. The DNA of the CDR3 is TGCGCCAGCAGCTTGAGGGGGCCCTCCTACAATGAGCAGTTCTTC. Translated: CASSLRGPSYNEQFF.

V and J are TRBV7-6 and TRBJ2-3; no clear D. Germline CDR1 is SGHVS and CDR2 is FNYEAQ. V dropped 1 base and J dropped 0 bases, with 11 bases sitting between them. This CDR3 is 16 amino acids long. The CDR3 bases are TGTGCCAGCAGCTTAGGTGGCTTCTCTAGCACAGATACGCAGTATTTT. This sequence encodes CASSLGGFSSTDTQYF. The full variable domain, completed using reference TRBV7-6 and TRBJ2-3, is GAGVSQSPRYKVTKRGQDVALRCDPISGHVSLYWYRQALGQGPEFLTYFNYEAQQDKSGLPNDRFSAERPEGSISTLTIQRTEQRDSAMYRCASSLGGFSSTDTQYFGPGTRLTVL.

This chain connects TRBV27 to TRBJ1-4, with D uncertain. CDR1 is MNHEY, CDR2 SMNVEV, per germline (reference sequence). This CDR3 comprises 14 residues. V shed 5 bases and J shed 8 bases, with 15 bases lying between them. The CDR3 DNA reads TGTGCCAGCAGTCTAACACCTATGGAGGAAAAACTGTTTTTT. This codes for CASSLTPMEEKLFF.

The chain carries TRBV29-1 and TRBJ1-5, with 9 positions matching TRBD1. This CDR3 spans 13 amino acids. Per the germline V gene, CDR1 is SQVTM and CDR2 is ANQGSEA. Trimming removed 7 bases from V and 1 base from J; junction bases left unmatched: 2. CDR3 sequence reads: CSAGQGSNQPQHF. The CDR3, as DNA: TGCAGCGCTGGACAGGGGAGCAATCAGCCCCAGCATTTT.

The chain is built from TRBV7-9 and TRBJ1-2; 10 bases are shared with TRBD1. Per germline, CDR1 SEHNR and CDR2 FQNEAQ (reference sequence). CDR3 length: 14 amino acids. Losses at the gene ends were 2 bases for V and 7 bases for J; bases not matched to a gene: 4. The CDR3 protein is CASSLTGTGVGYTF. The CDR3 DNA is TGTGCCAGCAGCTTAACCGGGACAGGGGTTGGCTACACCTTC.

This clone was observed a few times. The chain couples TRBV6-4 to TRBJ2-2; the D gene is possibly TRBD2 (6 bases). The CDR3 consists of 15 residues. V was pared by 5 bases and J by 1 base, with 11 bases between. Germline V gives CDR1 MRHNA, CDR2 SNTAGT. In nucleotides, the CDR3 is TGTGCCAGCAGTAGGGCGGAGGGGAACACCGGGGAGCTGTTTTTT. The encoded protein is CASSRAEGNTGELFF.